What follows is one TCR beta chain and its context. Here immunoSEQ multiplex PCR was the method, and the copy in TCRdb shows in-frame clones only, minus some. The table shows 110,000 to 150,000 clones, with roughly nine tenths occurring only once. The CDR3 has 14 residues. Trimming pared 10 bases from V and 5 bases from J, leaving 20 bases between. CDR1 is MNHEY and CDR2 is SVGAGI in the germline V gene. The data stem from a study of cytomegalovirus exposure and HLA in healthy donors. The chain couples TRBV6-5 to TRBJ2-5; perhaps TRBD2 as D (5 bases). The source is a man younger than 35 in good health and CMV-seronegative. Sequences were obtained from PBMCs. CDR3 sequence reads: CAIAVDLRGETQYF. DNA for the CDR3: TGTGCCATAGCCGTGGACCTCCGAGGGGAGACCCAGTACTTC.